This is a list of T cell receptor beta chains from one sample in a study of T cell repertoires in cytomegalovirus infection. Their antigens are not known. TCRdb used MiXCR to reprocess the reads, holding one entry per CDR3 protein. The profile shows 650,000 to 850,000 distinct CDR3 sequences, 25% to 30% of them singletons. Specimen: cultured CD8+ T cells from PBMCs, collected from culture after CMV antigen stimulation. These receptors came from a human donor in good health (CMV status not recorded). Some clones in this sample may be carry-over from other donors' samples. CDR3s include the opening cysteine and the closing phenylalanine or tryptophan.

CDR3: CASSELLSRQDVATNEKLFF; V: TRBV2; J: TRBJ1-4; length: 20
CDR3: CAGIQGYYGYTF; V: TRBV7-4; J: TRBJ1-2; length: 12
CDR3: CASSIARSLGGLYNEQFF; V: TRBV19; J: TRBJ2-1; length: 18
CDR3: CASSLSPRGRILYGYTF; V: TRBV7-3; J: TRBJ1-2; length: 17
CDR3: CASSPPWASQLSYNEQFF; V: TRBV18; J: TRBJ2-1; length: 18
CDR3: CASSYWGQGMYNEQFF; V: TRBV6-2/TRBV6-3; J: TRBJ2-1; length: 16
CDR3: CASSFGRFPHF; V: TRBV12-3/TRBV12-4; J: TRBJ1-5; length: 11
CDR3: CASSQDSRSGYTF; V: TRBV4-1; J: TRBJ1-2; length: 13
CDR3: CASSTGLAGPKETQYF; V: TRBV27; J: TRBJ2-5; length: 16
CDR3: CASSAGPIYNEQFF; V: TRBV9; J: TRBJ2-1; length: 14
CDR3: CASSSMGRNYGYTF; V: TRBV27; J: TRBJ1-2; length: 14
CDR3: CASTPGTGKTEAFF; V: TRBV4-3; J: TRBJ1-1; length: 14
CDR3: CVSSKDRGQFF; V: TRBV6-6; J: TRBJ2-1; length: 11
CDR3: CASSPVSGVRETQYF; V: TRBV7-9; J: TRBJ2-5; length: 15
CDR3: CASRSNQPQHF; V: TRBV6-1; J: TRBJ1-5; length: 11
CDR3: CASSSGLRGQYF; V: TRBV7-9; J: TRBJ2-7; length: 12
CDR3: CASTSFPEAFF; V: TRBV10-2; J: TRBJ1-1; length: 11
CDR3: CASSYMEGSGTEAFF; V: TRBV6-6; J: TRBJ1-1; length: 15